The 28 T cell receptor beta chains below were found in one sample sequenced in a study of T-cell memory formation after mild COVID-19. TCRdb re-called the 5' RACE reads through MiXCR, storing one row per CDR3 protein. The sample contains 470,000 or so distinct CDR3 sequences, approximately 18% of which appear only once. Sequencing was performed on PBMCs or a T cell subset sorted from them (not recorded which). These receptors were taken from an adult woman who had mild COVID-19 (a few samples of this study predate the infection). Cell type and time point are not known.

On this clonotype itself: This may stem from a read error, because a much larger clone lies one nucleotide away. The genes are TRBV7-3 and TRBJ2-6; the match to TRBD1 covers 7 bases. The J segment lost 4 bases and the V segment lost 5 bases, leaving 11 bases of the junction unmatched. Germline values: CDR1 SGHTA, CDR2 FQGTGA. There are 17 residues in the CDR3. CDR3 amino acids: CASSPPGTVAGANVLTF. The DNA of the CDR3 is TGTGCCAGCAGCCCTCCCGGGACAGTGGCCGGGGCCAACGTCCTGACTTTC.

The V and J genes are TRBV7-3 and TRBJ2-3, with TRBD1 matching over 8 bases. V gave up 5 bases and J gave up 3 bases; unmatched junction bases: 7. The CDR3 contains 15 residues. CDR1 is SGHTA, CDR2 FQGTGA, per germline. The CDR3 reads CASSPSGGTTDTQYF. The CDR3 DNA follows: TGTGCCAGCAGCCCCTCAGGGGGCACGACAGATACGCAGTATTTT.

Note on this clonotype: The junction departs from the called germline gene at one end, perhaps through a read error. V gene TRBV12-5 combines with J gene TRBJ1-2; possibly TRBD1 for D (6 bases). Per the germline V gene, CDR1 is LGHNT and CDR2 is FRNRAP. The CDR3 consists of 15 residues. Here the CDR3 DNA reads TGTGCTAGTGGTTTGGTCCTTGACAGGTCCTATGGCTATACCTTC. Its translation: CASGLVLDRSYGYTF.

This clonotype was recorded a few times. The chain has TRBV20-1 and TRBJ1-1, with no clear D. Germline-derived CDR1 and CDR2 are DFQATT and SNEGSKA (reference sequence). The CDR3 is made up of 12 amino acids. Trimming took off 7 bases at V and 1 base at J, with 10 bases between the two ends. The CDR3 protein is CSVGWANTEAFF. CDR3 sequence (DNA): TGCAGTGTCGGGTGGGCGAACACTGAAGCTTTCTTT.

In its sample, this clonotype was seen many times. This chain joins TRBV7-2 and TRBJ2-1, with D perhaps matching TRBD1 (5 bases). This CDR3 comprises 13 residues. The V end lost 4 bases, the J end lost 8 bases, and 12 bases lay between the germline ends. CDR1 and CDR2 from the germline V gene are SGHTA and FQGNSA. The CDR3: CASSSGWGDEQFF. The DNA of the CDR3 is TGTGCCAGCAGCTCCGGGTGGGGCGATGAGCAGTTCTTC.

This clonotype has only a few counts. This chain joins TRBV4-2 and TRBJ2-7, with D perhaps TRBD2 (5 bases). Germline CDR1 LGHNA, CDR2 YNFKEQ. The CDR3 is 18 amino acids. V shed 0 bases and J shed 2 bases, with 20 bases lying between them. CDR3 in amino acids: CASSQDLAGLHRTYEQYF. The CDR3 DNA reads as TGTGCCAGCAGCCAAGATCTCGCAGGACTGCACCGGACCTACGAGCAGTACTTC.

The rearrangement links TRBV12-3 or TRBV12-4 to TRBJ1-1; D is perhaps TRBD1 (6 bases). Trimming took 6 bases from V and 1 from J, leaving 18 bases between them. The CDR3 runs 16 residues. The chain's CDR3 is CASSVDRVRGNTEAFF. CDR3 in DNA: TGTGCCAGCAGCGTGGACAGAGTCAGGGGGAACACTGAAGCTTTCTTT.

The chain carries TRBV9 and TRBJ1-2; the match to TRBD1 covers 7 bases. This CDR3 has 17 residues. Germline CDR1 is SGDLS and CDR2 is YYNGEE. Trimming took 1 base from V and 3 from J; bases not matched to a gene: 12. DNA of the CDR3: TGTGCCAGCAGCGTACTAGGGGGCGGAGAATTTGACTATGGCTACACCTTC. This encodes CASSVLGGGEFDYGYTF.

This clonotype was recorded only once. V is TRBV6-4 and J is TRBJ2-1, with a weak D call TRBD1 (5 bases). Per the germline V gene, CDR1 is MRHNA and CDR2 is SNTAGT. V was clipped by 6 bases and J by 10 bases, with 13 bases between them. The CDR3 spans 12 residues. The DNA for the CDR3 is TGTGCCAGCAGCCCCAGGGATGGAGAGCAGTTCTTC. Its protein is CASSPRDGEQFF.

The V call is TRBV7-2, the J call TRBJ1-5; D not resolved. Germline loops: CDR1 SGHTA, CDR2 FQGNSA. CDR3 length equals 13 residues. Between the trimmed V and J ends, which lost 4 bases and 7 bases, there was a span of 11 bases. CDR3 DNA: TGTGCCAGCAGCTCGGTCAGCGGGCAGCCCCAGCATTTT. Its protein product is CASSSVSGQPQHF.

Only a few counts were recorded for this clonotype. The rearrangement uses TRBV20-1 and TRBJ2-1, with TRBD1 matching 8 bases. Germline loops: CDR1 DFQATT, CDR2 SNEGSKA (reference sequence). The J segment lost 4 bases and the V segment lost 2 bases, leaving 4 bases of the junction unmatched. The CDR3 spans 14 residues. CDR3 sequence reads: CSARRQGAYNEQFF. The CDR3 nucleotides read TGCAGTGCTAGAAGGCAGGGGGCTTACAATGAGCAGTTCTTC.

CDR3 sequence reads: CASSPAYVRGTYNEQFF. The CDR3 nucleotides are TGTGCCAGCTCACCAGCATACGTCAGGGGAACCTACAATGAGCAGTTCTTC. J is TRBJ2-1 and V is TRBV18; a possible D gene is TRBD1 (6 bases). The CDR3 has 17 residues. Trimming cost V 2 bases and J 2 bases, with 16 bases left between them. Germline assignment: CDR1 KGHSH and CDR2 LQKENI.

The chain joins TRBV7-9 to TRBJ1-1, with D possibly TRBD1 on 5 matching bases. CDR1 is SEHNR and CDR2 is FQNEAQ in the germline V gene (reference sequence). The germline V and J ends were trimmed by 7 bases and 5 bases, with 17 bases remaining between them. The CDR3 is made up of 14 amino acids. CDR3 protein: CASTLTGRGTEAFF. CDR3 bases: TGTGCCAGCACCCTCACAGGCCGGGGTACTGAAGCTTTCTTT.

At least ten counts were recorded for this clonotype. The chain links TRBV5-1 to TRBJ1-1; 7 nucleotides align to TRBD1. Trimming removed 4 bases from V and 3 bases from J; junction bases left unmatched: 3. The CDR3 has 13 residues. Germline V CDR1 and CDR2: SGHRS, YFSETQ. In nucleotides, the CDR3 is TGCGCCAGCAGCCCAGACAGGGACACTGAAGCTTTCTTT. Translating it yields CASSPDRDTEAFF.

This clonotype was counted between two and nine times. This CDR3 is CASSYYRDREYEQYF. CDR3 nucleotide sequence: TGTGCCAGCAGTTACTACCGGGACAGGGAATACGAGCAGTACTTC. The genes are TRBV6-2 or TRBV6-3 and TRBJ2-7, with TRBD1 matching over 9 bases. V lost 1 base to trimming and J lost 4 bases; unmatched junction nucleotides: 5. CDR1 and CDR2 (germline): MNHEY, SVGEGT. The CDR3 loop spans 15 amino acids.

This chain's CDR3 is CASSLAGLTSYEQYF. The CDR3 DNA sequence: TGTGCCAGCAGCTTAGCCGGGCTGACTTCCTACGAGCAGTACTTC. This chain links TRBV7-8 with TRBJ2-7; D is uncertain. V lost 0 bases, J lost 1 base, and 10 bases lay in between. The CDR3 has 15 amino acids. The germline V gene has CDR1 SGHVS and CDR2 FQNEAQ.

The rearrangement joins TRBV5-4 to TRBJ1-3, with D unclear. The V and J ends lost 0 bases and 4 bases respectively, with 2 bases between them. Germline-derived CDR1 and CDR2 are SGHNT and YYREEE (reference sequence). CDR3 size: 12 residues. The CDR3 nucleotides are TGTGCCAGCAGCTTGGGAGGAAACACCATATATTTT. Encoded protein: CASSLGGNTIYF.

The chain recombines TRBV24-1 with TRBJ2-3; 10 nucleotides agree with TRBD2. The CDR3 length is 13 residues. Germline lookup yields CDR1 KGHDR and CDR2 SFDVKD. The V and J ends lost 10 bases and 6 bases, in that order; junction bases with no gene match: 6. The CDR3 sequence: CATSSGSFDTQYF. CDR3 nucleotides: TGTGCCACTTCTAGCGGGAGTTTCGATACGCAGTATTTT.

The rearrangement joins TRBV12-3 or TRBV12-4 to TRBJ2-1, with 8 bases fitting TRBD1. After removal of 6 bases from V and 6 bases from J, the junction contained 10 bases not matched to a gene. CDR3 length: 15 amino acids. CDR3 protein: CASSPSGGGFNEQFF. In DNA, the CDR3 is TGTGCCAGCAGCCCATCAGGGGGCGGATTCAATGAGCAGTTCTTC.

J is TRBJ2-5 and V is TRBV7-8; maybe TRBD2 (7 bases). The CDR3 totals 14 residues. The V and J ends lost 5 bases and 5 bases respectively, with 15 bases between them. Looked up from germline, CDR1 is SGHVS and CDR2 is FQNEAQ. Here the CDR3 DNA reads TGTGCCAGCAGCCGGGGGGCATATTGGGAGACCCAGTACTTC. Translated, it gives CASSRGAYWETQYF.

The J gene is TRBJ2-7, the V gene TRBV27; possibly TRBD1 for D (5 bases). Germline CDR1 is MNHEY and CDR2 is SMNVEV (reference sequence). V was cut by 2 bases and J by 0 bases, with 11 bases left in between. CDR3 length: 15 amino acids. For the CDR3, the DNA is TGTGCCAGCAGTTTAAGGGGCCACCCCTCCTACGAGCAGTACTTC. Its protein is CASSLRGHPSYEQYF.

The chain has TRBV2 and TRBJ2-3; no definite D call. Trimming pared 1 base from V and 1 base from J, leaving 9 bases between. CDR1 and CDR2 (germline): SNHLY, FYNNEI. CDR3 length: 15 amino acids. CDR3 residues: CASSEEGSRTDTQYF. Here the CDR3 DNA reads TGTGCCAGCAGTGAAGAGGGTTCCCGCACAGATACGCAGTATTTT.

The gene calls are TRBV7-8 and TRBJ1-6; possible D gene TRBD1, 5 bases. Trimming shortened V by 5 bases and J by 2 bases, and 19 bases separated the two germline ends. The germline V gene has CDR1 SGHVS and CDR2 FQNEAQ. This CDR3 contains 18 residues. The chain's CDR3 is CASSTTTRDSTYNSPLHF. CDR3 nucleotides: TGTGCCAGCAGCACAACTACCCGGGACTCCACCTATAATTCACCCCTCCACTTT.

V is TRBV4-1 and J is TRBJ1-1, with 8 bases aligning to TRBD1. Trimming took 0 bases from V and 5 from J; bases not matched to a gene: 5. Germline CDR1 MGHRA, CDR2 YSYEKL. The CDR3 length is 15 residues. This chain's CDR3 is CASSQDPGQGTEAFF. The CDR3, as DNA: TGCGCCAGCAGCCAAGATCCCGGACAGGGAACTGAAGCTTTCTTT.

Written as DNA, the CDR3 is TGTGCCAGCAGTGAAGCTGGCGACACTGAAGCTTTCTTT. This gives the protein CASSEAGDTEAFF. The chain links TRBV6-1 to TRBJ1-1; D unclear. CDR1 is MNHNS and CDR2 is SASEGT in the germline V gene. V gave up 0 bases and J gave up 3 bases, with 5 bases separating them. This CDR3 has 13 amino acids.

Ten or more counts support this clonotype. V and J are TRBV7-2 and TRBJ2-7; 7 bases are a match to TRBD1. The CDR3 has 14 residues. V lost 5 bases to trimming and J lost 2 bases; unmatched junction nucleotides: 6. Germline V gene lookup returns CDR1 SGHTA and CDR2 FQGNSA. CDR3 protein: CASSTGQAAYEQYF. The CDR3 bases are TGTGCCAGCAGCACCGGACAGGCTGCCTACGAGCAGTACTTC. Combining the CDR3 with reference TRBV7-2 and TRBJ2-7 gives the whole variable domain GAGVSQSPSNKVTEKGKDVELRCDPISGHTALYWYRQSLGQGLEFLIYFQGNSAPDKSGLPSDRFSAERTGGSVSTLTIQRTQQEDSAVYLCASSTGQAAYEQYFGPGTRLTVT.

This clonotype was seen just once. The chain carries TRBV7-9 and TRBJ2-7, with D perhaps given as TRBD1 or TRBD2 (5 bases each). Per germline, CDR1 SEHNR and CDR2 FQNEAQ (reference sequence). The CDR3 spans 12 residues. V was pared by 11 bases and J by 3 bases, with 14 bases between. The CDR3, as DNA: TGTGCCTCGGGGCAGGTTCTCTACGAGCAGTACTTC. Amino acid sequence: CASGQVLYEQYF.

The chain combines TRBV18 with TRBJ2-3; D is possibly TRBD2 (6 bases). CDR3 length: 18 residues. With 3 bases removed from V and 0 bases from J, the gap between germline ends came to 19 bases. From germline, CDR1 is KGHSH and CDR2 LQKENI. CDR3 in DNA: TGTGCCAGCTCACCGCCCGGCGGGGCCCGTCTAAGCACAGATACGCAGTATTTT. Residues: CASSPPGGARLSTDTQYF. The whole variable domain, remainder taken from reference TRBV18 and TRBJ2-3, is NAGVMQNPRHLVRRRGQEARLRCSPMKGHSHVYWYRQLPEEGLKFMVYLQKENIIDESGMPKERFSAEFPKEGPSILRIQQVVRGDSAAYFCASSPPGGARLSTDTQYFGPGTRLTVL.